The clone carrying this TCR beta chain has more than one count but fewer than ten. The antigen is unknown. This entry comes from a study of T cell repertoires in cytomegalovirus infection. Study-wide context: Selected CMV epitopes included recently identified HLA-C-restricted ones as well as well-studied HLA-B-restricted ones.

The CDR3 runs to 16 residues. Germline CDR1 is SGHDT and CDR2 is YYEEEE. Trimming took 3 bases from V and 8 from J, leaving 23 bases between them. TCRdb analysed the reads with MiXCR anew, one entry per CDR3 protein. The sample has 700,000 to 900,000 distinct CDR3 sequences, almost 30% seen once. The receptor's source is a human donor in good health (CMV status not recorded). Some clones in this sample may be carry-over from other donors' samples. This chain joins TRBV5-6 and TRBJ1-2; unclear D gene. This material consisted of cultured CD8+ T cells from PBMCs, taken from culture after CMV antigen stimulation. The CDR3 protein is CASSSLRESTGSGYTF. DNA of the CDR3: TGTGCCAGCAGCTCCCTTAGGGAGAGTACGGGGAGCGGCTACACCTTC. Variable domain in full (rest from reference TRBV5-6 and TRBJ1-2): DAGVTQSPTHLIKTRGQQVTLRCSPKSGHDTVSWYQQALGQGPQFIFQYYEEEERQRGNFPDRFSGHQFPNYSSELNVNALLLGDSALYLCASSSLRESTGSGYTFGSGTRLTVV.